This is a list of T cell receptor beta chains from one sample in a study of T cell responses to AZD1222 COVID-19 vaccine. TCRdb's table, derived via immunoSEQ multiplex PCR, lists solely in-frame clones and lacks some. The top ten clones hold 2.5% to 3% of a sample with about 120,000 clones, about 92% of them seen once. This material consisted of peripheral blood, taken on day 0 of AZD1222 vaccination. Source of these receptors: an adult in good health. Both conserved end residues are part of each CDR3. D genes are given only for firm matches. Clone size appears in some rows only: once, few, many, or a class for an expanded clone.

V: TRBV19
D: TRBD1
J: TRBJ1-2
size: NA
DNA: TGTGCCAGTAGTCCCCGGACAGGAAACTATGGCTACACCTTC
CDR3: CASSPRTGNYGYTF

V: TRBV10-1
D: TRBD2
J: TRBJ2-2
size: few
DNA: TGCGCCAGCAGTGAGGGGAGGGGCACCGGGGAGCTGTTTTTT
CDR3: CASSEGRGTGELFF

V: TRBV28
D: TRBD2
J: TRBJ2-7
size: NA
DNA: TGTGCCAGCAGTTTAAGACTAGCGGACTCCTACGAGCAGTACTTC
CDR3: CASSLRLADSYEQYF

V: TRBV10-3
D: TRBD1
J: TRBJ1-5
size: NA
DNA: TGTGCCACCTCGAGCCAGGGGGAAAGGAGCAATCAGCCCCAGCATTTT
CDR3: CATSSQGERSNQPQHF

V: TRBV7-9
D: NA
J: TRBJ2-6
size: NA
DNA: TGTGCCAGCAGCTTACTTTCTAGCTCTGGGGCCAACGTCCTGACTTTC
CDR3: CASSLLSSSGANVLTF

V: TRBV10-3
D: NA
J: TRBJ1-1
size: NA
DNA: TGTGCCATCAGGATGACAGGGAACACTGAAGCTTTCTTT
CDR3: CAIRMTGNTEAFF

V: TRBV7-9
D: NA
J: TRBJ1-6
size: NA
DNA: TGTGCCAGCAGCTTAAGTCTGAATTCACCCCTCCACTTT
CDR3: CASSLSLNSPLHF

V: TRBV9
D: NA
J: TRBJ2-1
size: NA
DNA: TGTGCCAGCAGCGAGAGGGCTAGCGCGAACAATGAGCAGTTCTTC
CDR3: CASSERASANNEQFF

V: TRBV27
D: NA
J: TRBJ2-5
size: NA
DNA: TGTGCCAGCAGTTTTCGGGAGACCCAGTACTTC
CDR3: CASSFRETQYF

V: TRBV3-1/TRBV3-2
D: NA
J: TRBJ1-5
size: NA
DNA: TGTGCCAGCAGCCATGGCTCTTCTCAGCCCCAGCATTTT
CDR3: CASSHGSSQPQHF

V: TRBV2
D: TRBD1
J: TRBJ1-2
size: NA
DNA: TGTGCCAGCAGAGGACAGGGGGCAAATGGCTACACCTTC
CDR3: CASRGQGANGYTF

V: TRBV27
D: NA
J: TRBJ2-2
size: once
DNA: TGTGCCAGCCATCGTTCGGGCACCGGGGAGCTGTTTTTT
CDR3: CASHRSGTGELFF

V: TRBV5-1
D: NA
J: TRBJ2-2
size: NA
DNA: TGCGCCAGCAGCTTGGGTCTGGATCTTAACACCGGGGAGCTGTTTTTT
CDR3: CASSLGLDLNTGELFF

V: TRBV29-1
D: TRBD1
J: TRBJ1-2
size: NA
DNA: TGCAGCGTGGGGATGGGACAGGGGTTCTATGGCTACACCTTC
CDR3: CSVGMGQGFYGYTF

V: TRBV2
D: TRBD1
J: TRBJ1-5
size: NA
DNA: TGTGCCAGCAGCCCGACGCGGGACAGGCCCAATCAGCCCCAGCATTTT
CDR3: CASSPTRDRPNQPQHF

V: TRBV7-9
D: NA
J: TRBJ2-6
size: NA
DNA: TGTGCCAGCAGCCTTGGGAGCTCTGGGGCCAACGTCCTGACTTTC
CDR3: CASSLGSSGANVLTF

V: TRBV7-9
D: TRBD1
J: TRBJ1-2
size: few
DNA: TGTGCCAGCCACCTAGGGGGCCGCGGGACATATGGCTACACCTTC
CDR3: CASHLGGRGTYGYTF

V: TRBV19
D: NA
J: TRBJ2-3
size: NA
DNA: TGTGCCAGTAGCTATTCCCCGGGTGGAGATACGCAGTATTTT
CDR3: CASSYSPGGDTQYF

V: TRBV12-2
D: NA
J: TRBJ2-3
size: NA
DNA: TGTGCAAGTCGCTTCACAGATACGCAGTATTTT
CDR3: CASRFTDTQYF

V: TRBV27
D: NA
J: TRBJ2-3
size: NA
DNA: TGTGCCAGCAGTTTATCATCTAGCACAGATACGCAGTATTTT
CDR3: CASSLSSSTDTQYF

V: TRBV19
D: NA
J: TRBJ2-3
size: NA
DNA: TGTGCCAGTAGTACCAGCGGTACGCAGTATTTT
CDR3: CASSTSGTQYF

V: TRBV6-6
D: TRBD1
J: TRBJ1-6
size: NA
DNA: TGTGCCAGCAGTCAACAATTTGCGACAGGGGTAACGGACAATTCACCCCTCCACTTT
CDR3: CASSQQFATGVTDNSPLHF

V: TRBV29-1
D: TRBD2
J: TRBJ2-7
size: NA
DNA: TGCAGCGTCGAGGGCAAACTAGCGGGAGCCTCCTACGAGCAGTACTTC
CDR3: CSVEGKLAGASYEQYF

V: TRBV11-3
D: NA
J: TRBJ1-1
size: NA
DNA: TGTGCCAGCAGCCCACAGACAGGAGAAGCTTTCTTT
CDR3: CASSPQTGEAFF

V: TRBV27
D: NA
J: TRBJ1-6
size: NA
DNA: TGTGCCAGCAGGTGGGATAGCTCCTATAATTCACCCCTCCACTTT
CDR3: CASRWDSSYNSPLHF

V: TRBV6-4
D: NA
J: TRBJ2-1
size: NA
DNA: TGTGCGGAAAGCGTAGAGCAGTTCTTC
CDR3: CAESVEQFF

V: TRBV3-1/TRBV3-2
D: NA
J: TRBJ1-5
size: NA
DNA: TGTGCCAGCAGCTCGGGCCCGGGGGGCAATCAGCCCCAGCATTTT
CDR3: CASSSGPGGNQPQHF

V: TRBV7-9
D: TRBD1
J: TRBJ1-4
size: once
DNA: TGTGCCAGCAGCTTAGTAGGGGGCCCTGCAACTAATGAAAAACTGTTTTTT
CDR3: CASSLVGGPATNEKLFF

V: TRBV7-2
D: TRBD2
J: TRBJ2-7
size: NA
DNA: TGTGCCAGCAGCCTAGACAGCGGGAGCCTTCGGGAGCAGTACTTC
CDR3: CASSLDSGSLREQYF

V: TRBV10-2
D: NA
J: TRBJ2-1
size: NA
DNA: TGCGCCAGCCGCGTGGAAAACAATGAGCAGTTCTTC
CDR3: CASRVENNEQFF

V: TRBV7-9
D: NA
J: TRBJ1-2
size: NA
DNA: TGTGCCAGCAGCCAGCGACAGGACAATGGCTACACCTTC
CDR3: CASSQRQDNGYTF

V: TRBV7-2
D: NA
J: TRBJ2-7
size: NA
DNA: TGTGCCAGCAGCCCGAGGGGGGGACAGACCTACGAGCAGTACTTC
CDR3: CASSPRGGQTYEQYF

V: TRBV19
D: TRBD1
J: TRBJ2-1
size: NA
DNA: TGTGCCAGTAGTCCTCGACAGGGACGGAATGAGCAGTTCTTC
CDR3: CASSPRQGRNEQFF

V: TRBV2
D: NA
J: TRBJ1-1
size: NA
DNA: TGTGCCAGCGGCTTAGAGGTAGACACTGAAGCTTTCTTT
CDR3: CASGLEVDTEAFF

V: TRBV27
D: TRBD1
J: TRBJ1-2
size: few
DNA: TGTGCCAGCAGTTCCTCCATACTCAAGACAGGGGTGCACTATGGCTACACCTTC
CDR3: CASSSSILKTGVHYGYTF

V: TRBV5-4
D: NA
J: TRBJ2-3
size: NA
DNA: TGTGCCAGCAGCCCAGAGGGAGCGGGTGGTTCAGATACGCAGTATTTT
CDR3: CASSPEGAGGSDTQYF

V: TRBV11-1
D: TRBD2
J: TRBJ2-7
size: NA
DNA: TGTGCCAGCCGCCACGGGGGGTCCTACGAGCAGTACTTC
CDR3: CASRHGGSYEQYF

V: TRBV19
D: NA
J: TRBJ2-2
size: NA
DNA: TGTGCCAGTAGTTACGGCACCGGGGAGCTGTTTTTT
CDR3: CASSYGTGELFF

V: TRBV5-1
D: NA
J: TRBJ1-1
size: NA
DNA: TGCGCCAGCAGCTGGATGAGGGGGACGAACACTGAAGCTTTCTTT
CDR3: CASSWMRGTNTEAFF

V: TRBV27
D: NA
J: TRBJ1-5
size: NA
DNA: TGTGCCAGCAGTCCGACTCGTGCGGCCAATCAGCCCCAGCATTTT
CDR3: CASSPTRAANQPQHF

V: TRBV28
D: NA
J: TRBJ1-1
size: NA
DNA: TGTGCCAGCAGTCTTAGACGGGAAAACACTGAAGCTTTCTTT
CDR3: CASSLRRENTEAFF

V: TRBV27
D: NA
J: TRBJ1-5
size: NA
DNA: TGTGCCAGCAGTTTAACGCCGGTCTATAGCAATCAGCCCCAGCATTTT
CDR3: CASSLTPVYSNQPQHF

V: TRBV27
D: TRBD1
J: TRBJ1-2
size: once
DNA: TGTGCCAGCAGTTTGACAGGGAGCTATGGCTACACCTTC
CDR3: CASSLTGSYGYTF

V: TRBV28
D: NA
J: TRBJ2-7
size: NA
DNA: TGTGCCAGCAGCCGGATGGCTCCGGGGGAGCAGTACTTC
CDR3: CASSRMAPGEQYF

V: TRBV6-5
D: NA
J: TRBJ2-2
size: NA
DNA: TGTGCCAGCGAGTCGGGGGCTGGCGGGGAGCTGTTTTTT
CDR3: CASESGAGGELFF

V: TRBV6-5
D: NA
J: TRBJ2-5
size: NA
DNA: TGTGCCAGCAGTCCCGTGATGAGAATCAAGTACTTC
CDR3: CASSPVMRIKYF

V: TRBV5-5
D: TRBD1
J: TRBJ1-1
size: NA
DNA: TGTGCCAGCAGTTTGACAGGGGGCGCTGAAGCTTTCTTT
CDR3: CASSLTGGAEAFF

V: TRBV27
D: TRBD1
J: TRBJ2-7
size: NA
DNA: TGTGCCAGCAGTTTAACTGGACAGGGGGCCTACGAGCAGTACTTC
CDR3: CASSLTGQGAYEQYF

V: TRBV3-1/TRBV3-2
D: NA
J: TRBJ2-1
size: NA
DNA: TGTGCCAGCAGCCAAGTTGAGGACTGGCGATACAATGAGCAGTTCTTC
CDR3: CASSQVEDWRYNEQFF

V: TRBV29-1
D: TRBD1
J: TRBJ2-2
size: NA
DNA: TGCAGCGTTGAAGACGGAGCAAGAACAGGGGGCTCCGGGGAGCTGTTTTTT
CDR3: CSVEDGARTGGSGELFF

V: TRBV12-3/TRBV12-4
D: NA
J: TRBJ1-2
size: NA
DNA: TGTGCCAGCAGTTTTGAATATAACTATGGCTACACCTTC
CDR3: CASSFEYNYGYTF